The T cell receptor beta chain under discussion was sequenced for a study of coeliac disease (dated by TCRdb to the early 2020s). Regarding the research as a whole: Coeliac patients were categorised as having newly diagnosed active disease, refractory coeliac disease type I, or disease controlled by a gluten-free diet. Because high-resolution HLA typing was not available, biased TRBV7-2 usage was examined as a proof of principle. The study applied next-generation sequencing of rearranged TRB and TRG CDR3 regions to small intestinal lymphocyte fractions from coeliac and non-coeliac patients. A total of about 30 patients took part in the full study: roughly 22 had serologically confirmed coeliac disease and 8 were controls with non-small intestinal disorders. Samples from 27 subjects were successfully TRB sequenced, and these included about 25 paired samples of bulk unsorted intraepithelial and lamina propria cells. The goal was to describe the TR repertoires of small intestinal T cells in active coeliac disease, in refractory type I coeliac disease, and in coeliac disease treated with a gluten-free diet.

Counted from cysteine to phenylalanine, this CDR3 has 14 amino acids. Kept here is only the CDR3 DNA, which spans 42 bases and is read in frame from base 1. Based on the germline V gene, the CDR1 and CDR2 sequences are SGDLS and YYNGEE. V and J lose 0 bases and 0 bases, and a span of 7 bases separates them. The method behind the library was the immunoSEQ multiplex PCR assay. In a multiplexed PCR, the TR loci were amplified; reverse primers were designed against J gene segments, whereas forward primers were designed against V gene segments. The Illumina HiSeq System was used to sequence the amplified CDR3 regions. As for the original processing: Closely related reads were merged with a nearest-neighbour algorithm so that PCR and sequencing errors were removed and data were collapsed into unique sequences. Each repertoire was summarised by clonality and by T cell density, with T cell density defined as TR molecules per amount of genomic DNA input. CDR3 amino acid sequences present in at least 80% of unsorted samples were defined as public TRs and were then tested for differential abundance between coeliac and control samples. Each lamina propria sample was queried against a list of a few hundred published gliadin-specific TRB sequences. Kruskal-Wallis tests followed by Dunn post-tests were used to test for differences in clonality and density between disease groups. TCRdb provides this immuneACCESS table in a form limited to in-frame rearrangements. Some clones are lacking; in checked studies, under half of them reflect an unresolved V gene, and why the rest are absent is not known. V, J and clone size reflect that table, while D and trimming were determined from the DNA. Recorded for this sample are thousands of clones; 69% of them occurred a single time. Around 13% of the sample comes from the top ten.

To note about this clone: Its antigen remains undetermined. The sample holds no much larger clone one base away, and base qualities are not on file.

The investigation overall reported the following: The approach was considered by the authors to be unsuitable for unbiased detection of gliadin-specific T cells, as gliadin-specific T cells are scarce and rarely shared between patients. Published gliadin-specific TRB sequences were detected in about 45% of the 18 coeliac lamina propria samples but in only 1 of 6 controls. High-purity fractions were not obtained when intraepithelial cells were separated from lamina propria cells, so cross-contamination between compartments was possible. TRB repertoires were mostly private, with most amino acid sequences found in only one sample, and V-gene usage showed no significant difference between disease groups. Compared with controls, active coeliac intraepithelial and lamina propria samples had TRB and TRG repertoires of lower clonality, which suggests that diverse T cells were recruited.

Cells were frozen in liquid nitrogen in DMSO/FBS as aliquots of a few hundred thousand cells, with a single aliquot from each fraction going to sequencing. Every one of the 30 patients in the study had endoscopy and a small intestinal biopsy. Once intraepithelial cells had been isolated, the leftover biopsy tissue was digested with collagenase to release lamina propria cells. Genomic DNA was extracted from frozen unsorted cell fractions using the Qiagen DNeasy blood extraction kit. The rearrangement joined TRBV9 to TRBJ2-7, with the D segment identity uncertain. Sequences were obtained from lymphocytes from the gut lamina propria. The sample's cell subset or site, from its label and the paper: lamina propria cell (LPC) fraction of small intestinal biopsy. This clonotype was obtained from a woman in her thirties or forties. CDR3 protein: CASSVVPSSYEQYF. Read as DNA, the sequence is TGTGCCAGCAGCGTAGTCCCCAGCTCCTACGAGCAGTACTTC.